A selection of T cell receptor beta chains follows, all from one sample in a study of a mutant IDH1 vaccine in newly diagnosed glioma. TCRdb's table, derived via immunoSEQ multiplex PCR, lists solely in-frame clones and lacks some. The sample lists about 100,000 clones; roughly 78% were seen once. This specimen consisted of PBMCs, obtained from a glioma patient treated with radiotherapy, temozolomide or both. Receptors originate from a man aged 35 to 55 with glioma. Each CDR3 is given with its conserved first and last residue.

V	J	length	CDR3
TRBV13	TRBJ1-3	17	CASSLMGGRSPGNTIYF
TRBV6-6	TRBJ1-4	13	CASSYRFRTGLFF
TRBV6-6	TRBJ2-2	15	CASSYVSGTTGELFF
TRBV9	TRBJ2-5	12	CASRRYQETQYF
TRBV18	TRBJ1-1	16	CASSPVQLSMNTEAFF
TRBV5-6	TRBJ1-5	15	CASSPRQYSNQPQHF
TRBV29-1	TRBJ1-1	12	CSVGQSNTEAFF
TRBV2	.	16	CASRRQWTEYNYEQYF
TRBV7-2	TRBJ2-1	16	CASSGGPGQGEGEQFF
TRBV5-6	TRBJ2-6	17	CASSLGQALSGANVLTF
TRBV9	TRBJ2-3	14	CASSGQGFLDTQYF
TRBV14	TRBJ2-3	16	CASSQDVAVGTDTQYF
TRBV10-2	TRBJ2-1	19	CASSEMGGIGANSYNEQFF
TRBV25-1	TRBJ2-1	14	CASKGGSPYNEQFF
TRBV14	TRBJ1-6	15	CASSLARGGNSPLHF